This TCR beta chain was observed in a study of blood T cells in healthy people across ages. This clonotype was recorded a few times. Its antigen is undetermined. The study's findings and limits: More naive CD4+ cells and higher diversity marked long-lived donors relative to aged donors.

Germline V CDR1 and CDR2: SQVTM, ANQGSEA. V trimming: 5 bases; J trimming: 4 bases; junction bases outside the gene matches: 7. This CDR3 spans 13 amino acids. In each sample, at least 6 million PBMCs were isolated. Alongside a J-beta primer mix, a sample-barcoded 5' primer served in a second PCR lasting 7 to 11 cycles. TCRdb fed the 5' RACE reads into MiXCR, producing one record per CDR3 protein. The data contain around 1,000,000 distinct CDR3 sequences, roughly 24% of them singletons. Another study also made use of these data, one on T cells of mothers and their children. That paper states: Related pairs of mothers and children showed slightly higher, non-significant overlap versus unrelated pairs.

The genes are TRBV29-1 and TRBJ1-2, with 7 bases that match TRBD1. The sample comprised blood. This sequence was found in a girl aged 2 to 9 in good health. The CDR3 DNA follows: TGCAGCGTTCCGGACAGGACCTTCTATGGCTACACCTTC. Protein: CSVPDRTFYGYTF.